The clone carrying this T cell receptor beta chain has at least ten counts. The data were taken from a study of breast tumors, draining lymph nodes, adjacent tissues. Germline loops: CDR1 SGHAT, CDR2 FQNNGV. Trimming took 5 bases from V and 4 from J; bases not matched to a gene: 7. CDR3 size: 15 residues. One entry per CDR3 protein results from TCRdb running MiXCR on the multiplex PCR reads. The sample has some 100,000 distinct CDR3 sequences; 21% are singletons. The lymph nodes were axillary draining lymph nodes from breast cancer patients. The chain has TRBV11-2 and TRBJ2-7, with 11 bases lining up with TRBD1. Input material: axillary lymph node tissue. The clonotype comes from a female donor with breast cancer. Some clones in this sample may be carry-over from other donors' samples. The CDR3: CASSNYRDRGYEQYF. The CDR3 DNA reads as TGTGCCAGCAGCAACTACCGGGACAGGGGGTACGAGCAGTACTTC.